One and the same sample provided the 20 T cell receptor beta chains below, sequenced in a study of PD-1 blockade in mismatch repair-deficient tumors. TCRdb keeps only in-frame clones here, not all; method: immunoSEQ multiplex PCR. The sample lists 55,000 to 85,000 clones, roughly 80% occurring once. The sequencing here drew on peripheral blood, taken 2 weeks after starting pembrolizumab. These receptors were obtained from an adult with mismatch repair-deficient cancer.

The rearrangement links TRBV5-6 to TRBJ2-7; D ambiguous. CDR1 is SGHDT and CDR2 is YYEEEE in the germline V gene. V lost 3 bases and J 1 base, leaving 11 bases between the germline ends. The CDR3 covers 14 residues. The CDR3 sequence: CASSSFLTSYEQYF. CDR3 coding DNA: TGTGCCAGCAGCTCCTTTCTGACATCCTACGAGCAGTACTTC.

The V and J genes are TRBV27 and TRBJ2-7, with D uncertain. The CDR3 is 12 amino acids. CDR1 is MNHEY and CDR2 is SMNVEV in the germline V gene (reference sequence). Trimming cost V 6 bases and J 3 bases, with 9 bases left between them. The CDR3 region is CASRDPDYEQYF. The CDR3 region has the DNA TGTGCCAGCAGGGATCCCGACTACGAGCAGTACTTC.

A few counts support this clone. The chain links TRBV18 to TRBJ1-2, with D possibly TRBD1 on 5 matching bases. CDR1 is KGHSH, CDR2 LQKENI, per germline. V was clipped by 8 bases and J by 4 bases, with 17 bases between them. This CDR3 is built from 14 residues. The CDR3, as DNA: TGTGCCAGCACCGTTGATGGGGGAGGCTATGGCTACACCTTC. It translates to CASTVDGGGYGYTF.

Of note for this clone: The junction departs from the called germline gene at one end, perhaps through a read error. J is TRBJ2-2 and V is TRBV7-3; the D gene could be TRBD1 or TRBD2 (5 bases each). The CDR3 sequence is 17 residues long. Germline CDR1 SGHTA, CDR2 FQGTGA. The CDR3 is CASSPPPRGPEHRGAVF. CDR3 bases: TGTGCCAGCAGCCCTCCACCCCGGGGACCCGAGCACCGGGGAGCTGTTTTT.

The genes are TRBV19 and TRBJ1-5, with D perhaps matching TRBD1 (6 bases). In germline, CDR1 is LNHDA, CDR2 SQIVND (reference sequence). CDR3 length: 17 residues. V lost 2 bases and J 6 bases, leaving 20 bases between the germline ends. In DNA, the CDR3 is TGTGCCAGTAGTATAACTACTTCCAGGGGCATGGGTCAGCCCCAGCATTTT. Its protein product is CASSITTSRGMGQPQHF.

Here the CDR3 reads CASSYPSGVDEQFF. The CDR3 bases are TGCGCCAGCTCCTACCCCTCGGGGGTCGATGAGCAGTTCTTC. The chain employs TRBV10-1 and TRBJ2-1; the D gene is possibly TRBD2 (6 bases). The CDR3 extends over 14 amino acids. Trimming cost V 8 bases and J 8 bases, with 19 bases left between them. Germline V gene sequence: CDR1 WNHNN, CDR2 SYGVQD (reference sequence).

The gene calls are TRBV19 and TRBJ1-2, with 8 bases fitting TRBD1. V gave up 6 bases and J gave up 5 bases; unmatched junction bases: 5. The CDR3 runs to 13 residues. Germline V CDR1 and CDR2: LNHDA, SQIVND (reference sequence). The CDR3 region has the DNA TGTGCCAGTAGGACGACAGGGGAATATGGCTACACCTTC. Translation: CASRTTGEYGYTF.

The genes are TRBV11-1 and TRBJ2-2, with D perhaps matching TRBD2 (6 bases). The CDR3 totals 15 residues. Trimming left V 3 bases short and J 6 bases short, with 14 bases between. Per the germline V gene, CDR1 is SGHAT and CDR2 is FQDESV (reference sequence). This CDR3 reads CASSFLGRLAGELFF. CDR3 DNA: TGTGCCAGCAGCTTCCTCGGGAGACTTGCCGGGGAGCTGTTTTTT.

V is TRBV7-9 and J is TRBJ2-2; 7 bases are a match to TRBD2. This CDR3 is 16 amino acids long. V lost 3 bases to trimming and J lost 4 bases; unmatched junction nucleotides: 8. The V gene's germline CDR1 is SEHNR and CDR2 FQNEAQ (reference sequence). DNA of the CDR3: TGTGCCAGCAGCTTCGGATTCCGCGGGGGCACCGGGGAGCTGTTTTTT. This encodes CASSFGFRGGTGELFF.

V is TRBV11-3 and J is TRBJ2-7, with D maybe TRBD2 (6 bases). Germline values: CDR1 SGHNT, CDR2 YENEEA. With 5 bases removed from V and 2 bases from J, the gap between germline ends came to 13 bases. This CDR3 is 14 amino acids long. In nucleotides, the CDR3 is TGTGCCAGCAGCAGCCGGGACTCGACCTACGAGCAGTACTTC. Protein: CASSSRDSTYEQYF.

The chain uses TRBV5-3 and TRBJ1-1; 7 bases map to TRBD1. TRBV5-3 falls under the ORF class, with uncertain function. The CDR3 contains 15 residues. With V trimmed by 0 bases and J by 0 bases, 2 bases remained unmatched. This chain's CDR3 is CARSLAGGLNTEAFF. The CDR3 nucleotides read TGTGCCAGAAGCTTGGCAGGGGGGCTGAACACTGAAGCTTTCTTT.

This clone was observed a single time. V gene TRBV7-2 combines with J gene TRBJ1-4, with D possibly TRBD1 on 5 matching bases. There are 16 residues in the CDR3. Germline V gene lookup returns CDR1 SGHTA and CDR2 FQGNSA. V shed 1 base and J shed 7 bases, with 16 bases lying between them. This CDR3 is CASSLDLQGAGEKLFF. CDR3 in DNA: TGTGCCAGCAGCTTAGACCTCCAGGGCGCGGGTGAAAAACTGTTTTTT. The full variable domain, its missing parts supplied by reference TRBV7-2 and TRBJ1-4, is GAGVSQSPSNKVTEKGKDVELRCDPISGHTALYWYRQSLGQGLEFLIYFQGNSAPDKSGLPSDRFSAERTGGSVSTLTIQRTQQEDSAVYLCASSLDLQGAGEKLFFGSGTQLSVL.

This clone showed up just a few times. The rearrangement joins TRBV10-3 to TRBJ2-7, with 10 nucleotides matching TRBD2. The CDR3 is made up of 15 amino acids. V lost 4 bases, J lost 2 bases, and 5 bases stayed unmatched. Germline V gene data show CDR1 as ENHRY and CDR2 as SYGVKD. CDR3: CAISGSGRVTYEQYF. In DNA, the CDR3 is TGTGCCATCAGTGGGAGCGGGAGGGTCACCTACGAGCAGTACTTC.

This chain connects TRBV7-2 to TRBJ2-1; TRBD2 agrees at 10 bases. The CDR3 spans 15 residues. CDR1 and CDR2 (germline): SGHTA, FQGNSA. V lost 3 bases, J lost 6 bases, and 5 bases stayed unmatched. The CDR3 protein is CASSFTEREGNEQFF. CDR3 DNA sequence: TGTGCCAGCAGCTTTACGGAGCGGGAGGGCAATGAGCAGTTCTTC.

This clone turned up a few times. This chain uses TRBV4-1 with TRBJ2-7; the D gene is possibly TRBD2 (6 bases). The CDR3 has 14 residues. Germline lookup yields CDR1 MGHRA and CDR2 YSYEKL. V lost 5 bases and J 2 bases, leaving 13 bases between the germline ends. CDR3 DNA sequence: TGCGCCAGCAGCAGGCCTAGCGTACCCTACGAGCAGTACTTC. It translates to CASSRPSVPYEQYF.

By share, this clone ranks as medium-sized. Other DNA variants within this sample encode the same CDR3. The chain recombines TRBV7-2 with TRBJ2-1; tentative D call: TRBD2 (6 bases). CDR3 length: 13 residues. Germline assignment: CDR1 SGHTA and CDR2 FQGNSA. Trimming shortened V by 5 bases and J by 5 bases, and 10 bases separated the two germline ends. CDR3 nucleotide sequence: TGTGCCAGCAGCCTACTAGCCCACAATGAGCAGTTCTTC. It codes for CASSLLAHNEQFF.

The chain carries TRBV9 and TRBJ1-3; 8 bases agree with TRBD1. Losses at the gene ends were 3 bases for V and 0 bases for J; bases not matched to a gene: 5. The germline V gene has CDR1 SGDLS and CDR2 YYNGEE. This CDR3 has 16 amino acids. CDR3 region: CASSAKGTGSGNTIYF. The CDR3 nucleotides read TGTGCCAGCAGCGCAAAAGGGACAGGCTCTGGAAACACCATATATTTT.

This chain links TRBV5-4 with TRBJ2-7, with 7 bases identical to TRBD2. The CDR3 runs 16 residues. V lost 0 bases, J lost 5 bases, and 11 bases stayed unmatched. Germline V gives CDR1 SGHNT, CDR2 YYREEE (reference sequence). The CDR3 region is CASSLGGTTEWDEQYF. The CDR3 DNA is TGTGCCAGCAGCTTGGGAGGGACTACGGAGTGGGACGAGCAGTACTTC.

V usage is TRBV6-1 and J usage is TRBJ1-5; D gene unclear. The CDR3 totals 14 residues. Germline V gene sequence: CDR1 MNHNS, CDR2 SASEGT. V gave up 5 bases and J gave up 7 bases, with 15 bases separating them. CDR3 loop: CASSPNRDGQPQHF. The CDR3 nucleotides read TGTGCCAGCAGTCCTAACAGAGACGGGCAGCCCCAGCATTTT.

In the case of this clone: One end of the junction fails to match germline, which may point to a read error. The chain recombines TRBV7-6 with TRBJ1-1; the D is unclear. CDR1 and CDR2 from the germline V gene are SGHVS and FNYEAQ. The CDR3 sequence is 14 residues long. CDR3 region: CASSFPTENAEAFF. The CDR3 bases are TGTGCCAGCAGCTTCCCGACGGAGAACGCTGAAGCTTTCTTT.